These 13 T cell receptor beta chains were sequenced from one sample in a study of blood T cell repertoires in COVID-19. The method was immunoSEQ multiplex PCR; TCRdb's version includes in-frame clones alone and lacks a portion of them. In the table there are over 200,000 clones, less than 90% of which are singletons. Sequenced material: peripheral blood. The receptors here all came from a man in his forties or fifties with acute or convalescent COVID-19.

CDR3 sequence: CASSQDYHRTSGNTGELFF. CDR3 nucleotide sequence: TGTGCCAGCAGCCAAGATTACCATCGGACTAGCGGGAACACCGGGGAGCTGTTTTTT. V gene TRBV4-2 combines with J gene TRBJ2-2, with 10 positions matching TRBD2. The germline gives CDR1 LGHNA, CDR2 YNFKEQ. This CDR3 has 19 residues. Unmatched junction bases numbered 8, after V lost 0 bases and J lost 1 base.

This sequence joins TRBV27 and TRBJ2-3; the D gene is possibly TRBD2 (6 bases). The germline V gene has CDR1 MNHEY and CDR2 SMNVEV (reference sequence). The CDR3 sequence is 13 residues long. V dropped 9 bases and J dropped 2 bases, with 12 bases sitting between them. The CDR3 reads CASTGGHTDTQYF. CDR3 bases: TGTGCCAGTACAGGAGGGCACACAGATACGCAGTATTTT.

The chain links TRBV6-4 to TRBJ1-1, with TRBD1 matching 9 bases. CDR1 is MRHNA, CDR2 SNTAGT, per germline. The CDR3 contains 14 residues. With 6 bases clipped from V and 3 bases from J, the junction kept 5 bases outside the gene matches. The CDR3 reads CASRGQGWDTEAFF. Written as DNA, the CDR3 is TGTGCCAGCAGGGGACAGGGATGGGACACTGAAGCTTTCTTT.

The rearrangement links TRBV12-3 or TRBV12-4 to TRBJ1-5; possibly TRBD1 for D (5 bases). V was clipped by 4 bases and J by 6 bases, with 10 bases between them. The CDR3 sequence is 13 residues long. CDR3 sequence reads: CASSSGFGQPQHF. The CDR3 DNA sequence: TGTGCCAGCAGTTCAGGGTTTGGTCAGCCCCAGCATTTT.

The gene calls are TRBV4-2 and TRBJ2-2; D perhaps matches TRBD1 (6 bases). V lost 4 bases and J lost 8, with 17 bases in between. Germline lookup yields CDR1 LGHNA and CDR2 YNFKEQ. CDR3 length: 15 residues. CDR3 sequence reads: CASSRTAGGGGELFF. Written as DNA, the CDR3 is TGTGCCAGCAGCCGGACAGCCGGTGGAGGTGGGGAGCTGTTTTTT.

CDR3 amino acids: CASSRQGVPGNTIYF. The CDR3 region has the DNA TGTGCCAGCAGTCGACAGGGAGTCCCTGGAAACACCATATATTTT. The rearrangement links TRBV6-5 to TRBJ1-3; TRBD1 aligns across 7 bases. Looked up from germline, CDR1 is MNHEY and CDR2 is SVGAGI. The CDR3 covers 15 residues. After removal of 5 bases from V and 2 bases from J, the junction contained 6 bases not matched to a gene.

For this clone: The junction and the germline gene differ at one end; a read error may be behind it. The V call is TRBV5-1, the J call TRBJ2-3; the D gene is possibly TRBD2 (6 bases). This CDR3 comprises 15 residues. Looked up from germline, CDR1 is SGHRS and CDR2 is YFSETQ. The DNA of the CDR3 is TGCGCCAGCAGGTTGGGGGGAGCTAGCACAGATACGCAGTATTTT. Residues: CASRLGGASTDTQYF.

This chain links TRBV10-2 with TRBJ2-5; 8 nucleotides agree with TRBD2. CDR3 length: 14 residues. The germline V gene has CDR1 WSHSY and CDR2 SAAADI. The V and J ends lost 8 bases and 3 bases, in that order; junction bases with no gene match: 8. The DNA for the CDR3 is TGCGCCAGCGGCGTAGCGGGACTCAAAGAGACCCAGTACTTC. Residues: CASGVAGLKETQYF.

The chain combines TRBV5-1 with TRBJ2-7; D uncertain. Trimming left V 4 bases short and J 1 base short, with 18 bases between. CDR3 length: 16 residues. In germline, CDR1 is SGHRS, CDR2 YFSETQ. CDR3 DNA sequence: TGCGCCAGCAGCGCGTCACCCGCGATAAGTTCCTACGAGCAGTACTTC. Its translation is CASSASPAISSYEQYF.

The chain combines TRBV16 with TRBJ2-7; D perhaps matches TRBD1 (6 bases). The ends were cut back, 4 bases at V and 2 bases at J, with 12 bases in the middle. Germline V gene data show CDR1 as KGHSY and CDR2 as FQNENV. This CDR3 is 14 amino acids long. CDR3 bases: TGTGCCAGCAGCCCCCCCACAGGGCCCTACGAGCAGTACTTC. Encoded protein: CASSPPTGPYEQYF. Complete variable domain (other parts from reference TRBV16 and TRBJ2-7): GEEVAQTPKHLVRGEGQKAKLYCAPIKGHSYVFWYQQVLKNEFKFLISFQNENVFDETGMPKERFSAKCLPNSPCSLEIQATKLEDSAVYFCASSPPTGPYEQYFGPGTRLTVT.

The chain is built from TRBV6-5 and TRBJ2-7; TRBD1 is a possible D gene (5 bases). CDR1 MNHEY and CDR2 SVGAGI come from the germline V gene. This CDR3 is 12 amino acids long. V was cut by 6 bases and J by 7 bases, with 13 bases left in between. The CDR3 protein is CASSERQYEQYF. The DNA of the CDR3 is TGTGCCAGCAGCGAGCGACAGTATGAGCAGTACTTC.

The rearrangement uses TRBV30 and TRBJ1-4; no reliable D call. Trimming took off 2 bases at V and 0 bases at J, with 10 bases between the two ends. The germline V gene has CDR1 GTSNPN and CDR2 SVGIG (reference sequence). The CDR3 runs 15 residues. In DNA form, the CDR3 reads TGTGCCTGGAGTACCTCACATGCAACTAATGAAAAACTGTTTTTT. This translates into CAWSTSHATNEKLFF.

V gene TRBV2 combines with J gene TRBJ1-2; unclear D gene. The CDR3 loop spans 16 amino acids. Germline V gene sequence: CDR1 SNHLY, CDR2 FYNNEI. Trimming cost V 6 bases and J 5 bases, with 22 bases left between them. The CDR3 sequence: CASSPDGGVRRYGYTF. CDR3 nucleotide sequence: TGTGCCAGCAGCCCTGACGGAGGAGTACGCCGGTATGGCTACACCTTC.